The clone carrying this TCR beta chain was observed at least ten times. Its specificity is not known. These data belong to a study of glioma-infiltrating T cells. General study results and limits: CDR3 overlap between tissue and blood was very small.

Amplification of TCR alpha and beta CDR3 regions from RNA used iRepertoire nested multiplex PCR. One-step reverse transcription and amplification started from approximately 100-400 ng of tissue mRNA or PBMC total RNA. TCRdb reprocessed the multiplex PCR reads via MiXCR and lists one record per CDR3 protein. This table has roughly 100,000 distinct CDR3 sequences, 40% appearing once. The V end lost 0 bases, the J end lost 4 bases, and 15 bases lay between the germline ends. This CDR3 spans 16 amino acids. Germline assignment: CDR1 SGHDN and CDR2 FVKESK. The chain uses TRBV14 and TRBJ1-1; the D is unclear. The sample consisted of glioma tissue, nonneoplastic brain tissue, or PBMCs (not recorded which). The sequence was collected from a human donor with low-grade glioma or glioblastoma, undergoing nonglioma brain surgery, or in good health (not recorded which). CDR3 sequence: CASSQERTNWGTEAFF. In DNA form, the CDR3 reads TGTGCCAGCAGCCAAGAGAGAACTAATTGGGGCACTGAAGCTTTCTTT.